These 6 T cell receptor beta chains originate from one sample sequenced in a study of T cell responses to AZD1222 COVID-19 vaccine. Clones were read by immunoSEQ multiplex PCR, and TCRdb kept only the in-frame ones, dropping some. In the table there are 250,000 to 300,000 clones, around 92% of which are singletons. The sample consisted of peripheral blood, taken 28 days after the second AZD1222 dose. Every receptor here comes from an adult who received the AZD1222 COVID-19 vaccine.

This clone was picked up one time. The CDR3 nucleotides are TGCGCCAGCAGCCCCGGACAGGGTCCCTCCTACGAGCAGTACTTC. Translation: CASSPGQGPSYEQYF. The chain has TRBV5-1 and TRBJ2-7; TRBD1 matches at 8 bases. CDR3 length: 15 residues. Germline CDR1 is SGHRS and CDR2 is YFSETQ. With 4 bases clipped from V and 0 bases from J, the junction kept 6 bases outside the gene matches.

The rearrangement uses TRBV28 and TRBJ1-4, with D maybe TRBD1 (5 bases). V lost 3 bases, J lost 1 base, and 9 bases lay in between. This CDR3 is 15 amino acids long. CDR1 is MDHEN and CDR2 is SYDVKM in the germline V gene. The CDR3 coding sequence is TGTGCCAGCAGTTTCCGTGGGGGAACTAATGAAAAACTGTTTTTT. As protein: CASSFRGGTNEKLFF. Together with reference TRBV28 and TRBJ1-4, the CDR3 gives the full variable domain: DVKVTQSSRYLVKRTGEKVFLECVQDMDHENMFWYRQDPGLGLRLIYFSYDVKMKEKGDIPEGYSVSREKKERFSLILESASTNQTSMYLCASSFRGGTNEKLFFGSGTQLSVL.

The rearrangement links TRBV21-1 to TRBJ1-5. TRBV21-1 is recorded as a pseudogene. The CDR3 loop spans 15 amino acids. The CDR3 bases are TGTGCCAGCAGCAAAGCGCTTTACGGTGGCCAGCCCCAGCATTTT. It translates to CASSKALYGGQPQHF.

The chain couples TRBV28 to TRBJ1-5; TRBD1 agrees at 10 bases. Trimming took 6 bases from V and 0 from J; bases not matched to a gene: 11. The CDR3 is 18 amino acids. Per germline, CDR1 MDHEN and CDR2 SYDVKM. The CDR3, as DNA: TGTGCCAGCAGAAAGGGGGGACAGGGGATCTTTAGCAATCAGCCCCAGCATTTT. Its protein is CASRKGGQGIFSNQPQHF.

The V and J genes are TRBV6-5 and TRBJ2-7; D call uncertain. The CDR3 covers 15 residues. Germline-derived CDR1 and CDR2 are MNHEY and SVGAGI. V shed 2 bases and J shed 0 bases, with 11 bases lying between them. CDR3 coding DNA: TGTGCCAGCAGTTACGGGCACCTGAGCTCCTACGAGCAGTACTTC. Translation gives CASSYGHLSSYEQYF.

The CDR3 loop reads CASSLAALVGGYTF. CDR3 nucleotides: TGCGCCAGCAGCTTGGCTGCCCTCGTGGGGGGCTACACCTTC. J is TRBJ1-2 and V is TRBV5-1; D is unresolved. CDR1 is SGHRS, CDR2 YFSETQ, per germline. This CDR3 has 14 residues. V lost 0 bases, J lost 8 bases, and 14 bases lay in between.